The 3 T cell receptor beta chains below were found in one sample sequenced in a study of T-cell reconstitution after alpha-beta-depleted transplantation in children. Unique molecular identifiers were incorporated into the prepared TCRbeta library. TCRdb re-analysed the PCR reads in MiXCR, keeping a single row per CDR3 protein. The table lists about 1,000,000 distinct CDR3 sequences, about 26% of them singletons. The source was PBMCs, mostly from graft donor cells, collected 360 days after TCRalphabeta/CD19-depleted stem cell transplant. The receptors were gathered from a boy in the first two years of life who had a stem cell transplant for SCID, so the T cells may come from the graft donor.

In its sample, this clonotype was seen a few times. The genes are TRBV27 and TRBJ2-7; 8 bases fit TRBD1. This CDR3 region has 16 residues. Germline V gives CDR1 MNHEY, CDR2 SMNVEV (reference sequence). V dropped 6 bases and J dropped 6; count of bases not matched to a gene: 16. The CDR3, as DNA: TGTGCCAGCAGCTCCCTCCGGGGACAGGAAAGGTTCGAGCAGTACTTC. Protein product: CASSSLRGQERFEQYF.

V usage is TRBV12-3 or TRBV12-4 and J usage is TRBJ1-5, with no clear D. Trimming shortened V by 3 bases and J by 1 base, and 10 bases separated the two germline ends. The CDR3 length is 15 residues. This CDR3 reads CASSFLAGSNQPQHF. CDR3 DNA: TGTGCCAGCAGTTTCTTGGCGGGGAGCAATCAGCCCCAGCATTTT.

This clonotype was seen a handful of times. The gene calls are TRBV7-6 and TRBJ1-1, with 7 bases identical to TRBD1. Germline V CDR1 and CDR2: SGHVS, FNYEAQ. After removal of 2 bases from V and 1 base from J, the junction contained 1 base not matched to a gene. This CDR3 spans 14 amino acids. The CDR3 reads CASSLYRGNTEAFF. The CDR3 nucleotides are TGTGCCAGCAGCTTATACAGGGGGAACACTGAAGCTTTCTTT.